The rows below give T cell receptor beta chains drawn from one sample of a study of blood T cell repertoires in COVID-19. Generated by immunoSEQ multiplex PCR, the TCRdb table keeps only in-frame clones and is missing some. The data hold over 95,000 clones, with 84% observed a single time. The specimen sequenced was peripheral blood. The receptors here all came from a woman aged 40-49 years with acute or convalescent COVID-19. Each CDR3 is given with its conserved first and last residue. Fields, in order: CDR3 DNA, CDR3 protein, J gene, clone size, D gene, V gene. D genes are given only for firm matches. The listing skips clone size in some rows; elsewhere it reads once, few, many or a size class.

CDR3 DNA: TGTGCCACCAGCAGAGATACAGGGAGCCTGGGTCAGCCCCAGCATTTT
CDR3 protein: CATSRDTGSLGQPQHF
J gene: TRBJ1-5
clone size: NA
D gene: NA
V gene: TRBV15

CDR3 DNA: TGTGCCAGCACAACATTCGGAGGATCTAATCAGCCCCAGCATTTT
CDR3 protein: CASTTFGGSNQPQHF
J gene: TRBJ1-5
clone size: NA
D gene: NA
V gene: TRBV27

CDR3 DNA: TGTGCCAGCTCACCCAACGCGGACGGGACCTACGAGCAGTACTTC
CDR3 protein: CASSPNADGTYEQYF
J gene: TRBJ2-7
clone size: NA
D gene: NA
V gene: TRBV18

CDR3 DNA: TGCGCCAGCAGTCCAACCCCGGGGACTAGCCCCACGGATACGCAGTATTTT
CDR3 protein: CASSPTPGTSPTDTQYF
J gene: TRBJ2-3
clone size: NA
D gene: TRBD2
V gene: TRBV5-1

CDR3 DNA: TGCGCCAGCAGCTTACCTAGCGGGGGGAGGAATGAGCAGTTCTTC
CDR3 protein: CASSLPSGGRNEQFF
J gene: TRBJ2-1
clone size: NA
D gene: TRBD2
V gene: TRBV5-1

CDR3 DNA: TGCAGCGCCGACCGACAGAACGGAAACACCATATATTTT
CDR3 protein: CSADRQNGNTIYF
J gene: TRBJ1-3
clone size: NA
D gene: NA
V gene: TRBV29-1

CDR3 DNA: TGTGCCAGCAGCCCCTTGGAAGGGGCCAACGTCCCGACTTTC
CDR3 protein: CASSPLEGANVPTF
J gene: TRBJ2-6
clone size: once
D gene: NA
V gene: TRBV7-7

CDR3 DNA: TGTGCCAGCAGCTTAAATTCTAACGCTGGAAACACCATATATTTT
CDR3 protein: CASSLNSNAGNTIYF
J gene: TRBJ1-3
clone size: NA
D gene: NA
V gene: TRBV7-2

CDR3 DNA: TGCGCCAGCAGTAGGACAGGGGGCACAGATACGCAGTATTTT
CDR3 protein: CASSRTGGTDTQYF
J gene: TRBJ2-3
clone size: NA
D gene: TRBD1
V gene: TRBV5-1

CDR3 DNA: TGTGCCAGCAGTTCCGGACAGGGGGCAAGTTATGGCTACACCTTC
CDR3 protein: CASSSGQGASYGYTF
J gene: TRBJ1-2
clone size: NA
D gene: TRBD1
V gene: TRBV6-1

CDR3 DNA: TGCGCCAGCAGCTTACCCCACCTAGCGGGGGGAGACAATGAGCAGTTCTTC
CDR3 protein: CASSLPHLAGGDNEQFF
J gene: TRBJ2-1
clone size: NA
D gene: TRBD2
V gene: TRBV5-1

CDR3 DNA: TGCGCCAGCAGTTTAGACAGCGCCTACGAGCAGTACTTC
CDR3 protein: CASSLDSAYEQYF
J gene: TRBJ2-7
clone size: NA
D gene: NA
V gene: TRBV4-1

CDR3 DNA: TGCAGTGCTAGTTCGGCAGGGGGAGAAATACTGGGTGAGACTGAAGCTTTCTTT
CDR3 protein: CSASSAGGEILGETEAFF
J gene: TRBJ1-1
clone size: NA
D gene: TRBD1
V gene: TRBV20-1

CDR3 DNA: TGTGCCAGCTCAAAAAACTCCGGGACAGGGAACTATGGCTACACCTTC
CDR3 protein: CASSKNSGTGNYGYTF
J gene: TRBJ1-2
clone size: NA
D gene: TRBD1
V gene: TRBV18

CDR3 DNA: TGCGCCAGCAGCACCGGGGACAGATCCACAGATACGCAGTATTTT
CDR3 protein: CASSTGDRSTDTQYF
J gene: TRBJ2-3
clone size: once
D gene: TRBD1
V gene: TRBV5-1

CDR3 DNA: TGTGCCAGCAGCTTAGACAGGGGAGAAGAAAAACTGTTTTTT
CDR3 protein: CASSLDRGEEKLFF
J gene: TRBJ1-4
clone size: NA
D gene: TRBD1
V gene: TRBV7-9

CDR3 DNA: TGTGCCAGCAGCTCCGCCACGGGGAGGGGGACTGAAGCTTTCTTT
CDR3 protein: CASSSATGRGTEAFF
J gene: TRBJ1-1
clone size: NA
D gene: NA
V gene: TRBV7-9

CDR3 DNA: TGCGCCAGCAGCTCGCCTGGACAGGGGGCCACTGAAGCTTTCTTT
CDR3 protein: CASSSPGQGATEAFF
J gene: TRBJ1-1
clone size: NA
D gene: TRBD1
V gene: TRBV5-1

CDR3 DNA: TGTGCCAGCAGCGAGCGGGGTTACTCCTACAATGAGCAGTTCTTC
CDR3 protein: CASSERGYSYNEQFF
J gene: TRBJ2-1
clone size: NA
D gene: TRBD2
V gene: TRBV9

CDR3 DNA: TGTGCCAGCAGTTACCCTCCCGGACAGGGGAAGGACACAGATACGCAGTATTTT
CDR3 protein: CASSYPPGQGKDTDTQYF
J gene: TRBJ2-3
clone size: NA
D gene: TRBD1
V gene: TRBV6-2/TRBV6-3

CDR3 DNA: TGTGCCACCAGCCCTAGCGGGGGGGCAGATACGCAGTATTTT
CDR3 protein: CATSPSGGADTQYF
J gene: TRBJ2-3
clone size: NA
D gene: TRBD2
V gene: TRBV24-1

CDR3 DNA: TGTGCCAGCAGCCAAGGACTAGCGGGAGCCTACGAGCAGTACTTC
CDR3 protein: CASSQGLAGAYEQYF
J gene: TRBJ2-7
clone size: NA
D gene: TRBD2
V gene: TRBV3-1/TRBV3-2

CDR3 DNA: TGCGCCAGCAGCCTCGGACAGGGAGCAGCCAAAAACATTCAGTACTTC
CDR3 protein: CASSLGQGAAKNIQYF
J gene: TRBJ2-4
clone size: NA
D gene: TRBD1
V gene: TRBV4-3

CDR3 DNA: TGCGCCAGCAGCCCGGGGGAGGTGAACACCATATATTTT
CDR3 protein: CASSPGEVNTIYF
J gene: TRBJ1-3
clone size: NA
D gene: NA
V gene: TRBV5-1

CDR3 DNA: TGCGCCAGCAGCTTCGGCGGATCTAGCACAGATACGCAGTATTTT
CDR3 protein: CASSFGGSSTDTQYF
J gene: TRBJ2-3
clone size: NA
D gene: NA
V gene: TRBV5-1

CDR3 DNA: TGTGCCAGCAGCTTGACAGGGCCCTCTGGCTACACCTTC
CDR3 protein: CASSLTGPSGYTF
J gene: TRBJ1-2
clone size: once
D gene: TRBD1
V gene: TRBV7-8

CDR3 DNA: TGTGCCTGGAATATGCGGACAGGGAGATCTTTCTTT
CDR3 protein: CAWNMRTGRSFF
J gene: TRBJ1-1
clone size: NA
D gene: TRBD1
V gene: TRBV30

CDR3 DNA: TGTGCCACCAGTGAAACAGGGGGGTCCTACAATGAGCAGTTCTTC
CDR3 protein: CATSETGGSYNEQFF
J gene: TRBJ2-1
clone size: NA
D gene: TRBD1
V gene: TRBV24-1

CDR3 DNA: TGTGCCAGCAGCTTATTGTCAGGGGCGATAACTGAAGCTTTCTTT
CDR3 protein: CASSLLSGAITEAFF
J gene: TRBJ1-1
clone size: NA
D gene: NA
V gene: TRBV7-9

CDR3 DNA: TGTGCCTGGAACACGCCGGGGGGAACAGATACGCAGTATTTT
CDR3 protein: CAWNTPGGTDTQYF
J gene: TRBJ2-3
clone size: NA
D gene: TRBD2
V gene: TRBV30

CDR3 DNA: TGTGCCAGCAGCGTCCCGGGAAGGTATGGCTACACCTTC
CDR3 protein: CASSVPGRYGYTF
J gene: TRBJ1-2
clone size: NA
D gene: NA
V gene: TRBV9

CDR3 DNA: TGTGCCAGCTCACGCGGCCCAGGGGATCGGAACACCATATATTTT
CDR3 protein: CASSRGPGDRNTIYF
J gene: TRBJ1-3
clone size: NA
D gene: NA
V gene: TRBV18

CDR3 DNA: TGTGCCAGCTCCTACTTGGTCGCGTCGACTGTCAATGAAGCTTTCTTT
CDR3 protein: CASSYLVASTVNEAFF
J gene: TRBJ1-1
clone size: NA
D gene: NA
V gene: TRBV18

CDR3 DNA: TGCGCCAGCAGCGGACTAGCGGGGTTGAACACCGGGGAGCTGTTTTTT
CDR3 protein: CASSGLAGLNTGELFF
J gene: TRBJ2-2
clone size: NA
D gene: TRBD2
V gene: TRBV5-1

CDR3 DNA: TGCGCCAGCAGCTTCGGGACAGCGGGCGAAAAACTGTTTTTT
CDR3 protein: CASSFGTAGEKLFF
J gene: TRBJ1-4
clone size: NA
D gene: TRBD1
V gene: TRBV5-1

CDR3 DNA: TGCGCCAGCAGCCCGGACAGGGTGAAGACTGAAGCTTTCTTT
CDR3 protein: CASSPDRVKTEAFF
J gene: TRBJ1-1
clone size: NA
D gene: TRBD1
V gene: TRBV5-1

CDR3 DNA: TGTGCCTGGAGTGCGGGACAGGGGAGACAGCCCCAGCATTTT
CDR3 protein: CAWSAGQGRQPQHF
J gene: TRBJ1-5
clone size: NA
D gene: TRBD1
V gene: TRBV30

CDR3 DNA: TGTGCCAGTGAGCGGGGGGGCGGAGAGACCCAGTACTTC
CDR3 protein: CASERGGGETQYF
J gene: TRBJ2-5
clone size: NA
D gene: TRBD2
V gene: TRBV2

CDR3 DNA: TGTGCCAGCAGACCGCCAGGGCGCAACACCGGGGAGCTGTTTTTT
CDR3 protein: CASRPPGRNTGELFF
J gene: TRBJ2-2
clone size: NA
D gene: NA
V gene: TRBV6-5

CDR3 DNA: TGTGCCAGCAGTTACCGTGGACAGGGGTCTGAAAAACTGTTTTTT
CDR3 protein: CASSYRGQGSEKLFF
J gene: TRBJ1-4
clone size: NA
D gene: TRBD1
V gene: TRBV6-5

CDR3 DNA: TGCGCCAGCAGCCAAGATAGGGCAACTAGCCAAGAGACCCAGTACTTC
CDR3 protein: CASSQDRATSQETQYF
J gene: TRBJ2-5
clone size: NA
D gene: NA
V gene: TRBV4-1

CDR3 DNA: TGTGCCAGCAGCGCTGTAGGACAGTCCTACGAGCAGTACTTC
CDR3 protein: CASSAVGQSYEQYF
J gene: TRBJ2-7
clone size: once
D gene: NA
V gene: TRBV9